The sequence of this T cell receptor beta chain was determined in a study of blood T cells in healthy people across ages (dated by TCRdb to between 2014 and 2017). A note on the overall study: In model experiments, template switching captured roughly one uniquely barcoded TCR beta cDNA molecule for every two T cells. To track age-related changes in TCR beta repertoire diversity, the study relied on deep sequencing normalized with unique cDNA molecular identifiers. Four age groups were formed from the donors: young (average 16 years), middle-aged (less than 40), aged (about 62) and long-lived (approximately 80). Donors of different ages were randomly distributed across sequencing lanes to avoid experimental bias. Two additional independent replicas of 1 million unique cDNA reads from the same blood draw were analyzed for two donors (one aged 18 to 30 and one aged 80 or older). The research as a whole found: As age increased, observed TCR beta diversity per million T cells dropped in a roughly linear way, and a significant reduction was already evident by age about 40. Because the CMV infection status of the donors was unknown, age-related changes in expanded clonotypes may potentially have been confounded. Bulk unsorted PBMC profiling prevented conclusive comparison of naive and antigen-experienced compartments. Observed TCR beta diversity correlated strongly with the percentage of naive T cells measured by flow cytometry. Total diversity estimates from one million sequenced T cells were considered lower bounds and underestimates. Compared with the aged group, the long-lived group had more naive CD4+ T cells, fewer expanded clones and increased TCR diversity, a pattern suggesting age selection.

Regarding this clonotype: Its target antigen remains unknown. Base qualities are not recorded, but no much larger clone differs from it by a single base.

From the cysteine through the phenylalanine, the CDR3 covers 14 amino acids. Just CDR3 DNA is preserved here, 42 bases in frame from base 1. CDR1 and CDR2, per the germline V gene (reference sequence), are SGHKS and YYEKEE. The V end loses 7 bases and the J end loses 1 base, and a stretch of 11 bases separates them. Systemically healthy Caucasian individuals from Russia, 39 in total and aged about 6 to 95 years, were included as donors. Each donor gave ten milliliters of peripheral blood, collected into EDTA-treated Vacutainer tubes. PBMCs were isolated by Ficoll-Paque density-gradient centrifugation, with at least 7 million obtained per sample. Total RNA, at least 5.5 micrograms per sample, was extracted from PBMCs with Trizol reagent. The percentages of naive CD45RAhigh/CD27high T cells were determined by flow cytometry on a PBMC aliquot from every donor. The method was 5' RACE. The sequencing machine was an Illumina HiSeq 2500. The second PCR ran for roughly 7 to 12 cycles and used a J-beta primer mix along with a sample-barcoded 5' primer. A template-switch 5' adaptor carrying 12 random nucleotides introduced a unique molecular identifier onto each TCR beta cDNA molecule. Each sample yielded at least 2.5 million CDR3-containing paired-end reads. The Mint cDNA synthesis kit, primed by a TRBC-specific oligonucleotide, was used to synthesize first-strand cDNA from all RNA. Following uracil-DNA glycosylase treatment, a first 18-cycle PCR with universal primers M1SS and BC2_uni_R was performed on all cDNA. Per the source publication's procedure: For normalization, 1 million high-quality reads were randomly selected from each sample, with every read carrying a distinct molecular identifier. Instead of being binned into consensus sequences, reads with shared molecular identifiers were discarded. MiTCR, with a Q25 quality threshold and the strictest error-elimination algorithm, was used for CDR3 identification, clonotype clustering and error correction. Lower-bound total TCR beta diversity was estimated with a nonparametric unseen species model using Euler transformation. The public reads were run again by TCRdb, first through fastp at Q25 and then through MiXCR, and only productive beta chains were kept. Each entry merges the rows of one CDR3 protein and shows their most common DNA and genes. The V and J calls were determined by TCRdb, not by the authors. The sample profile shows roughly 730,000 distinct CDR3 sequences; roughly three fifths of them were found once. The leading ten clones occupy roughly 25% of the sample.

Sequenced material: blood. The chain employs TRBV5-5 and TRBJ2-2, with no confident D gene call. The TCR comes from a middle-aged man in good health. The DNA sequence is TGTGCCAGCGGGAACAGATTGAACACCGGGGAGCTGTTTTTT. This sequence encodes CASGNRLNTGELFF. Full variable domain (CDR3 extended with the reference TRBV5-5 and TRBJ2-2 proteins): DAGVTQSPTHLIKTRGQQVTLRCSPISGHKSVSWYQQVLGQGPQFIFQYYEKEERGRGNFPDRFSARQFPNYSSELNVNALLLGDSALYLCASGNRLNTGELFFGEGSRLTVL.